Below, one T cell receptor (beta chain) is given with its context. These data originate in a study of identical twins. CDR3 length: 14 amino acids. Germline CDR1 and CDR2: LNHDA and SQIVND (reference sequence). V lost 4 bases and J lost 4; bases outside the gene matches: 4. From the 5' RACE reads, TCRdb called clonotypes with MiXCR, one entry per CDR3 protein. The sample holds around 1.7 million distinct CDR3 sequences, about 32% seen once. The sample consisted of cord blood. The gene calls are TRBV19 and TRBJ2-1; 7 nucleotides match TRBD2. This receptor was identified in a newborn girl in good health. CDR3 coding DNA: TGTGCCAGTAGTAGGGAGGGCCGGTACAATGAGCAGTTCTTC. Its translation: CASSREGRYNEQFF.